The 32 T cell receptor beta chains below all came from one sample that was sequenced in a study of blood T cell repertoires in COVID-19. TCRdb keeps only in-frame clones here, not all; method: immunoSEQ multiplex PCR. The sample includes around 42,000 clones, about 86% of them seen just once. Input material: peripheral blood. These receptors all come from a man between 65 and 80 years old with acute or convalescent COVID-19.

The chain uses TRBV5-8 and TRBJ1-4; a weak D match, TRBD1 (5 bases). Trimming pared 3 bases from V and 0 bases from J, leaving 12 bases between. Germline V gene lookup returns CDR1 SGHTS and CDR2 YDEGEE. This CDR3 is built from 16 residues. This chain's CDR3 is CASSSLGATTNEKLFF. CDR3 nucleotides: TGTGCCAGCAGCTCCCTTGGGGCCACAACTAATGAAAAACTGTTTTTT. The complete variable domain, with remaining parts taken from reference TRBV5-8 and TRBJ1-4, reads EAGVTQSPTHLIKTRGQQATLRCSPISGHTSVYWYQQALGLGLQFLLWYDEGEERNRGNFPPRFSGRQFPNYSSELNVNALELEDSALYLCASSSLGATTNEKLFFGSGTQLSVL.

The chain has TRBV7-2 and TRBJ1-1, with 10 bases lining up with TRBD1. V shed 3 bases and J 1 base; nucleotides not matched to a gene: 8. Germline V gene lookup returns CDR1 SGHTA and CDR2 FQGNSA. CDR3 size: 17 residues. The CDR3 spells CASSFLGTGAGNTEAFF. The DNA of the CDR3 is TGTGCCAGCAGCTTCCTCGGGACAGGGGCCGGGAACACTGAAGCTTTCTTT. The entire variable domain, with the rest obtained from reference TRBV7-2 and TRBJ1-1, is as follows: GAGVSQSPSNKVTEKGKDVELRCDPISGHTALYWYRQSLGQGLEFLIYFQGNSAPDKSGLPSDRFSAERTGGSVSTLTIQRTQQEDSAVYLCASSFLGTGAGNTEAFFGQGTRLTVV.

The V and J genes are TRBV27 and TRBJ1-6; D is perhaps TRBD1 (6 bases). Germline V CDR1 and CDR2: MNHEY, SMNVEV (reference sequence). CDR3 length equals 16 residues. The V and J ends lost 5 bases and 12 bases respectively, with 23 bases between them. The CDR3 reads CASSRPQGKNPRPLHF. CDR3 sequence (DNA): TGTGCCAGCAGTCGCCCACAGGGAAAAAACCCAAGACCCCTCCACTTT.

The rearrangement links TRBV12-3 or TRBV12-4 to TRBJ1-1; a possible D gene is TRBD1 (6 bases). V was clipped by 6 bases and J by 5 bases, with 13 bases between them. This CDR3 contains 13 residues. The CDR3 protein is CASSRTGITEAFF. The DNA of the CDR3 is TGTGCCAGCAGCCGCACAGGGATAACTGAAGCTTTCTTT.

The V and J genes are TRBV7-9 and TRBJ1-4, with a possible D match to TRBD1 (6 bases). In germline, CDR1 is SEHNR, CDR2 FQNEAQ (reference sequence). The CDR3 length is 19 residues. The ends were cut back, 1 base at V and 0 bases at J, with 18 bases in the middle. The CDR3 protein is CASSLGSGQDLTTNEKLFF. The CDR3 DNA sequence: TGTGCCAGCAGCTTAGGTTCGGGACAAGACTTAACAACTAATGAAAAACTGTTTTTT.

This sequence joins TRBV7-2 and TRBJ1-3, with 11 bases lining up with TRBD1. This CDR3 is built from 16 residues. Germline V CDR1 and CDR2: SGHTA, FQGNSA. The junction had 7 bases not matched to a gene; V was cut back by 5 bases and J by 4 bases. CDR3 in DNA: TGTGCCAGCAGCCCAAGGACAGGGGGCAAAGGAAACACCATATATTTT. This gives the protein CASSPRTGGKGNTIYF.

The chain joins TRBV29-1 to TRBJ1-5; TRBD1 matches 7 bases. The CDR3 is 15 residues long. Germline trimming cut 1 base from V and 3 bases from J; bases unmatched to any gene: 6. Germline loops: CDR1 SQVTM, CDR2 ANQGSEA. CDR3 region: CSVEVTGEPNQPQHF. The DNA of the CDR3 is TGCAGCGTTGAAGTAACAGGGGAGCCCAATCAGCCCCAGCATTTT.

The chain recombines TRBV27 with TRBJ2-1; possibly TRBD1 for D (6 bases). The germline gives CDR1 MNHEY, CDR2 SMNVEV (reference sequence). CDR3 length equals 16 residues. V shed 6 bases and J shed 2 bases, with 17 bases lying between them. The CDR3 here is CASRQGSGGTYNEQFF. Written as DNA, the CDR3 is TGTGCCAGCAGGCAGGGGTCTGGGGGTACCTACAATGAGCAGTTCTTC.

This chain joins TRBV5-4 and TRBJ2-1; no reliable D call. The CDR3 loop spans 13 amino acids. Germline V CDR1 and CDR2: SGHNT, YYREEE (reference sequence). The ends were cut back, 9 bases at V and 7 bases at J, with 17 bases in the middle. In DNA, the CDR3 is TGTGCCACAGCGCTGGGTCCAACGAATGAGCAGTTCTTC. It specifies CATALGPTNEQFF.

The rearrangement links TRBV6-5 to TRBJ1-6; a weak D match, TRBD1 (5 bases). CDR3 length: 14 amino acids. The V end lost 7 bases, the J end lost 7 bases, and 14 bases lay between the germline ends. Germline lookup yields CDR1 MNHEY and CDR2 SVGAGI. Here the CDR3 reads CASNIQAENSPLHF. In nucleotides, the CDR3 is TGTGCCAGCAATATACAGGCTGAAAATTCACCCCTCCACTTT.

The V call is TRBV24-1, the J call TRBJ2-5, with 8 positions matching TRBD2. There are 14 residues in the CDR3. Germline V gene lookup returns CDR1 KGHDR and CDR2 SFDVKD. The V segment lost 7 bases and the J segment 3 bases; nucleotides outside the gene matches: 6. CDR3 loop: CATSRAGAEETQYF. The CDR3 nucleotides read TGTGCCACCAGCCGAGCGGGGGCGGAAGAGACCCAGTACTTC.

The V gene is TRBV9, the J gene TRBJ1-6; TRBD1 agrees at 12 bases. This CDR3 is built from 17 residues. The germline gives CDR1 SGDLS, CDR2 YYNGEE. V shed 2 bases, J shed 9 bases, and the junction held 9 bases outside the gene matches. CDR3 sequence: CASSVSLGDRGRSPLHF. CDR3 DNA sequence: TGTGCCAGCAGCGTTTCGCTAGGGGACAGGGGGCGTTCACCCCTCCACTTT.

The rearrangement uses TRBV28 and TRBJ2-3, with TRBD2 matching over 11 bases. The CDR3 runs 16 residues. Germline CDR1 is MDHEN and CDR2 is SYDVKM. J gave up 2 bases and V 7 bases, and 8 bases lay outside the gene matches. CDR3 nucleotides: TGTGCCAGCAACAAGGGGACTAGCGGTTTCACAGATACGCAGTATTTT. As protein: CASNKGTSGFTDTQYF.

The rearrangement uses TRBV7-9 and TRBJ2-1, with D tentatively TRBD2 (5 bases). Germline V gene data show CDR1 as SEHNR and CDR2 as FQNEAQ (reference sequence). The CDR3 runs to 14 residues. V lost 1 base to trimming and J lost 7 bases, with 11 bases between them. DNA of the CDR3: TGTGCCAGCAGCTTAGGTTCCGGGGTGAATGAGCAGTTCTTC. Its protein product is CASSLGSGVNEQFF.

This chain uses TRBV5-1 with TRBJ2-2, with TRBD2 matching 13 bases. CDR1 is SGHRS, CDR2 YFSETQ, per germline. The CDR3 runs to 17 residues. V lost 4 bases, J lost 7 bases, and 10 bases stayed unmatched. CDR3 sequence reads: CASSDGLAGAGGGELFF. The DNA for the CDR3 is TGCGCCAGCAGCGACGGACTAGCGGGAGCTGGGGGCGGGGAGCTGTTTTTT.

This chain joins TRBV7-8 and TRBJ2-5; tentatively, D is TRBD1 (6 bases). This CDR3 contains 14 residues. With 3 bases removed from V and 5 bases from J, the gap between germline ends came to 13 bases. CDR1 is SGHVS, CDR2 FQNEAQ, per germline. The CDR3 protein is CASSFYNRVETQYF. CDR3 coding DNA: TGTGCCAGCAGCTTTTACAACAGGGTGGAGACCCAGTACTTC.

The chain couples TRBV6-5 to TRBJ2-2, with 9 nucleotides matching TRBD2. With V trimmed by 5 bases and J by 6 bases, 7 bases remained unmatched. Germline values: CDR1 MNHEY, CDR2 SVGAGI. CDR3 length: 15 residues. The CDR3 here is CASSLRPSGAGELFF. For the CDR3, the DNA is TGTGCCAGCAGTCTACGGCCTAGCGGGGCCGGGGAGCTGTTTTTT.

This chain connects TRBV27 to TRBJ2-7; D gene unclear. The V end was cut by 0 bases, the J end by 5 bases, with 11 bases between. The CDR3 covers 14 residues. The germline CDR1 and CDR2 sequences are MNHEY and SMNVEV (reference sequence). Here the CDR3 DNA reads TGTGCCAGCAGTTTATCGTTCAGGTCCGACGAGCAGTACTTC. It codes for CASSLSFRSDEQYF.

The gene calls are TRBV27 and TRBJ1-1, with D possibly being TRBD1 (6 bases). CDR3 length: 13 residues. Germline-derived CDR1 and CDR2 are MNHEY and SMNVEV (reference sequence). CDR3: CACVGGGRTEAFF. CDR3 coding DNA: TGTGCTTGTGTGGGGGGGGGCAGAACTGAAGCTTTCTTT.

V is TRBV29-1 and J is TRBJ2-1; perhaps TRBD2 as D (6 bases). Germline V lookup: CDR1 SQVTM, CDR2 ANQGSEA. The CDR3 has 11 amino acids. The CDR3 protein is CSTGGPDEQFF. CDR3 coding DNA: TGCAGTACAGGAGGGCCTGATGAGCAGTTCTTC.

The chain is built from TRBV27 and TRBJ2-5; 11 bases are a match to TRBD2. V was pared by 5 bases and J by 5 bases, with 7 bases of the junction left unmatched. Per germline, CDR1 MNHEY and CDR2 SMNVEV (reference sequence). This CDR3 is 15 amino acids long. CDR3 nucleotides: TGTGCCAGCAGTCCTAGCGGGGGGTACCCGGAGACCCAGTACTTC. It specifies CASSPSGGYPETQYF.

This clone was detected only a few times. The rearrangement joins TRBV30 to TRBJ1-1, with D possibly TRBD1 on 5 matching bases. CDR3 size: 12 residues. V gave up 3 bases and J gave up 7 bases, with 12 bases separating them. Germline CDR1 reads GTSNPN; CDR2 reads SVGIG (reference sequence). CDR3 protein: CAWSLIGDEAFF. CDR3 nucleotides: TGTGCCTGGAGCCTGATAGGGGATGAAGCTTTCTTT.

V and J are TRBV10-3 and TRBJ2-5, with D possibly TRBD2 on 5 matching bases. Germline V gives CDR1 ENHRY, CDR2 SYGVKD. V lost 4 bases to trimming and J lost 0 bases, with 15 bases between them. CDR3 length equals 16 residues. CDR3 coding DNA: TGTGCCATCAGTGTTAATGGGAGTACGTACCAAGAGACCCAGTACTTC. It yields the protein CAISVNGSTYQETQYF.

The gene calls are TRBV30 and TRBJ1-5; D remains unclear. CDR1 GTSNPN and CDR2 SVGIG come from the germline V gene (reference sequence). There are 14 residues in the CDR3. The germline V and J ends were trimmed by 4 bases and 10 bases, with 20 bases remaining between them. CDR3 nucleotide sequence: TGTGCCTGGACCCTAGACGGTACTTTCGAACCCCAGCATTTT. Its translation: CAWTLDGTFEPQHF.

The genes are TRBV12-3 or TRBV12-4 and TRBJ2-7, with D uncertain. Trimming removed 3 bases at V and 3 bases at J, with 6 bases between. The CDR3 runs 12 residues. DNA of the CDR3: TGTGCCAGCAGTTTCGTTAACTACGAGCAGTACTTC. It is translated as CASSFVNYEQYF.

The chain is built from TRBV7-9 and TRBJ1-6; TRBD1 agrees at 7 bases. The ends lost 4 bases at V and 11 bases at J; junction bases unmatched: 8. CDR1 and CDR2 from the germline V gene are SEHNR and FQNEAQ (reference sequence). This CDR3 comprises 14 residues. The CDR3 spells CASSSDRDGTPLHF. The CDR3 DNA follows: TGTGCCAGCAGCTCAGACAGGGATGGGACACCCCTCCACTTT.

The CDR3 protein is CASSMTDRGSSGANVLTF. In DNA, the CDR3 is TGTGCCAGTAGTATGACCGACAGGGGAAGCTCTGGGGCCAACGTCCTGACTTTC. This chain connects TRBV19 to TRBJ2-6; 8 bases match TRBD1. The length of the CDR3 is 18 residues. Germline lookup yields CDR1 LNHDA and CDR2 SQIVND (reference sequence). Unmatched junction bases numbered 7, after V lost 3 bases and J lost 0 bases.

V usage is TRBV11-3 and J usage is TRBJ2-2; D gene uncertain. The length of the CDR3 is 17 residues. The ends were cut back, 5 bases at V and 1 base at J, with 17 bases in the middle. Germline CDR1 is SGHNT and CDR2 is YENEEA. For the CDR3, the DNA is TGTGCCAGCAGCCCTTCCCACACCATCAAGAACACCGGGGAGCTGTTTTTT. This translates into CASSPSHTIKNTGELFF. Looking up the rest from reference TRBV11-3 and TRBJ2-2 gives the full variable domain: EAGVVQSPRYKIIEKKQPVAFWCNPISGHNTLYWYLQNLGQGPELLIRYENEEAVDDSQLPKDRFSAERLKGVDSTLKIQPAELGDSAVYLCASSPSHTIKNTGELFFGEGSRLTVL.

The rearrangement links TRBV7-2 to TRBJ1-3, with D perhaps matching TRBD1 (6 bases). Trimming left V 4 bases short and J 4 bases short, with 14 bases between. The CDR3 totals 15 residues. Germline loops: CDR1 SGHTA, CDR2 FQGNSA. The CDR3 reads CASSYTTGTGNTIYF. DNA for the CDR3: TGTGCCAGCAGCTATACCACAGGGACAGGAAACACCATATATTTT.

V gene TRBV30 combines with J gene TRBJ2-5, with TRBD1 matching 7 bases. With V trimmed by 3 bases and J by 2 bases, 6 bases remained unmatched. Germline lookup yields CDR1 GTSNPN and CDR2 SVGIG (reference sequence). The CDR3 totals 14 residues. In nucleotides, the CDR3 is TGTGCCTGGAGGACGACAGGGAAACAAGAGACCCAGTACTTC. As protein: CAWRTTGKQETQYF.

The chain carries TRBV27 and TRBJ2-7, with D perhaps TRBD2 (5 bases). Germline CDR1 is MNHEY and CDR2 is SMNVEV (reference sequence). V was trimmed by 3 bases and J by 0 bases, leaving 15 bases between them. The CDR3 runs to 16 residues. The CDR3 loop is CASSFWGADSSYEQYF. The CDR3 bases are TGTGCCAGCAGTTTCTGGGGAGCGGATAGCTCCTACGAGCAGTACTTC.

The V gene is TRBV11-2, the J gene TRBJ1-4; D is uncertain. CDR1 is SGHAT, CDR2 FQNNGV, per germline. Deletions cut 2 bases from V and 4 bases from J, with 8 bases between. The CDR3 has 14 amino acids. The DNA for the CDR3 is TGTGCCAGCAGCTTACGGTCCATTAATGAAAAACTGTTTTTT. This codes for CASSLRSINEKLFF.